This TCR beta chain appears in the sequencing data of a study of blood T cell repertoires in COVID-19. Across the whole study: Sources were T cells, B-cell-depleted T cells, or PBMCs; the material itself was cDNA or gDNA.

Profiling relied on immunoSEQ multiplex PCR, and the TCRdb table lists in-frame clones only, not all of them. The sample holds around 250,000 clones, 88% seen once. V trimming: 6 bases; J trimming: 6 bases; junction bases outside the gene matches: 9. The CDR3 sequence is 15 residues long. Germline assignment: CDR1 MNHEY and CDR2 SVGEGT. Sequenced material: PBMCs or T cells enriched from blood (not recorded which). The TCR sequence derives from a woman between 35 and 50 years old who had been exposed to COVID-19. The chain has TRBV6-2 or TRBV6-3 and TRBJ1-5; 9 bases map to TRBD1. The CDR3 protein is CASSLGQGLTQPQHF. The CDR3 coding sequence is TGTGCCAGCAGCCTTGGACAGGGGTTGACTCAGCCCCAGCATTTT.